This TCR beta chain was sequenced for a study of PD-1 blockade in classical Hodgkin lymphoma. Regarding the study as a whole: Newly diagnosed patients were reported to exhibit reduced baseline TCR diversity relative to healthy donors.

The germline CDR1 and CDR2 sequences are MNHEY and SVGAGI. The CDR3 runs 14 residues. Unmatched junction bases numbered 9, after V lost 5 bases and J lost 7 bases. Time point denoted: newly diagnosed, previously untreated cHL patient sample. About this clone: Antigen: not known.

TCRdb keeps only in-frame clones here, not all; method: immunoSEQ multiplex PCR. The sample includes about 28,000 clones, roughly nine tenths of them seen just once. The J gene is TRBJ1-2, the V gene TRBV6-5, with 8 bases matching TRBD1. Material for sequencing was peripheral blood mononuclear cells (PBMCs). The receptor was isolated from a human donor with classical Hodgkin lymphoma. DNA of the CDR3: TGTGCCAGCAGTGAGACAGGGGTCGTATTTGGCTACACCTTC. Translation gives CASSETGVVFGYTF.